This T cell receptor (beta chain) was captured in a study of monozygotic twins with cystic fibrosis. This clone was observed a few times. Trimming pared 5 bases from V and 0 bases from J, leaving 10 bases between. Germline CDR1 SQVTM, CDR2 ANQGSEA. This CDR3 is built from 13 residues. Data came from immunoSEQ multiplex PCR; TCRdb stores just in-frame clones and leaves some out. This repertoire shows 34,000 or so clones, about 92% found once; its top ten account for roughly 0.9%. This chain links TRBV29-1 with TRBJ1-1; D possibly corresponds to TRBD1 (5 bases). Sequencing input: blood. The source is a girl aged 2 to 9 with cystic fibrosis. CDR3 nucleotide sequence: TGCAGCGTTCCCGACAGAATGAACACTGAAGCTTTCTTT. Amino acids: CSVPDRMNTEAFF.